Listed here is a single TCR beta chain. This record belongs to a study of response to subunit inactivated influenza vaccine. V was shortened by 6 bases and J by 3 bases, with 21 bases between the two germline ends. CDR1 is MDHEN, CDR2 SYDVKM, per germline. This CDR3 is built from 16 residues. From the RT-PCR reads, TCRdb called clonotypes with MiXCR, one entry per CDR3 protein. The sample lists approximately 170,000 distinct CDR3 sequences, approximately 12% occurring once. A further study also used this sample, focusing on T cells expressing NK-cell markers. That work adds: Scientists made TCR beta cDNA using 5'RACE template switching with UMIs. Dominant NKG2C+ clonotypes made up roughly 1.0-7.5% of CD8+ T cells in several donors.

This receptor was identified in a middle-aged man who received an inactivated influenza vaccine. The specimen was CD8+ T cells sorted from PBMCs, collected approximately 13 days after vaccination. The chain uses TRBV28 and TRBJ2-7; maybe TRBD2 (5 bases). The CDR3 loop is CASSAQDFGVYYEQYF. CDR3 coding DNA: TGTGCCAGCAGCGCGCAGGATTTCGGGGTTTACTACGAGCAGTACTTC.